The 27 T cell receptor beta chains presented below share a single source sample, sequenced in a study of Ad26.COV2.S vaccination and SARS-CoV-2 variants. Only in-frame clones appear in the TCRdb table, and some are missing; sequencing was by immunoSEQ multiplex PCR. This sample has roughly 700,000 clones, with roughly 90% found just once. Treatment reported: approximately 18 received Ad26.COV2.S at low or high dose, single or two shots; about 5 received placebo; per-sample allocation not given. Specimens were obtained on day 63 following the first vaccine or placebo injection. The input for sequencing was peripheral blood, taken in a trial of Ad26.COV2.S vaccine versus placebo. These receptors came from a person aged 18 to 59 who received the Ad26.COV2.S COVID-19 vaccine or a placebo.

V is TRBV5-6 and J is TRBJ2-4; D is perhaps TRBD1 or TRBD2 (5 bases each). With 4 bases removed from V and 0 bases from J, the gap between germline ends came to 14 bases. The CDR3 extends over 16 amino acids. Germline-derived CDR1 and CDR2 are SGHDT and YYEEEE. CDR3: CASSSYTGTAKNIQYF. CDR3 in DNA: TGTGCCAGCAGCAGTTACACCGGGACAGCCAAAAACATTCAGTACTTC.

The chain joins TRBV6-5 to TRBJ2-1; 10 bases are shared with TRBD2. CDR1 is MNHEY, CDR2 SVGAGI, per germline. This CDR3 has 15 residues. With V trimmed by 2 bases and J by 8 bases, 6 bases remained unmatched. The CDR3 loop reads CASSYPSGGRDEQFF. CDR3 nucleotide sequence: TGTGCCAGCAGTTACCCTAGCGGGGGTCGGGATGAGCAGTTCTTC.

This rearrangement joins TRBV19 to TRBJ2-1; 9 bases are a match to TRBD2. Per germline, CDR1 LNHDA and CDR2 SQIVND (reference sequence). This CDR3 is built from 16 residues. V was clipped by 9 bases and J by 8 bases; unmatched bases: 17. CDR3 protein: CASRPVGAGGIYEQFF. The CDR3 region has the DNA TGTGCCAGCCGGCCGGTGGGAGCGGGAGGTATTTATGAGCAGTTCTTC.

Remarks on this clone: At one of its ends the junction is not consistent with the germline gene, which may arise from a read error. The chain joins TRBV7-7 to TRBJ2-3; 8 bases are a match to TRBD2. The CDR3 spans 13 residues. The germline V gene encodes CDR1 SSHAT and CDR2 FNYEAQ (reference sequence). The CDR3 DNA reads TGTGCTAGCAGCGGGGGCGAGACAGATACGCAGTATTTT. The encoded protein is CASSGGETDTQYF.

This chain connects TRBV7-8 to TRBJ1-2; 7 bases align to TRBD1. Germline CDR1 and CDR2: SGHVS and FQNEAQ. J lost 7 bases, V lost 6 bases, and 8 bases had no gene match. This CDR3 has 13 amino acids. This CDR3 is CASSPDRVSGYTF. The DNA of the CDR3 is TGTGCCAGCAGTCCCGACAGGGTGTCTGGCTACACCTTC.

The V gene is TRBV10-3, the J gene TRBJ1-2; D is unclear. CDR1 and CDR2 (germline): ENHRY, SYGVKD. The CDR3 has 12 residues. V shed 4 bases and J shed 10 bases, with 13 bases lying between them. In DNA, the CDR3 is TGTGCCATCAGTGGGGCAGAAGTTGTCTACACCTTC. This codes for CAISGAEVVYTF.

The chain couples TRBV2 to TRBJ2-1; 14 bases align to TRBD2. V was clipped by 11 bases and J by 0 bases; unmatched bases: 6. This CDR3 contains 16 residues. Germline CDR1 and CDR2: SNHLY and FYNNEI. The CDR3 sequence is CAGGLAGVSSYNEQFF. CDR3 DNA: TGTGCCGGGGGACTAGCGGGAGTGAGCTCCTACAATGAGCAGTTCTTC.

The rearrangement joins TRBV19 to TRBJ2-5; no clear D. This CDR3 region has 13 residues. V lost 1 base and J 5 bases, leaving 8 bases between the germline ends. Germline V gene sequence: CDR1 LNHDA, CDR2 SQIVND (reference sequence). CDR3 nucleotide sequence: TGTGCCAGTAGTATAGCGGCACGGGAGACCCAGTACTTC. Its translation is CASSIAARETQYF.

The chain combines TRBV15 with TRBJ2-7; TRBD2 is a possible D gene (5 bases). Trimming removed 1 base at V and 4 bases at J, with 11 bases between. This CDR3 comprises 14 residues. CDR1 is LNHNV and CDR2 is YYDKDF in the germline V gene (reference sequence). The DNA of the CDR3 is TGTGCCACCAGCAGAGGCCGGGATGGTTACGAGCAGTACTTC. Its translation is CATSRGRDGYEQYF.

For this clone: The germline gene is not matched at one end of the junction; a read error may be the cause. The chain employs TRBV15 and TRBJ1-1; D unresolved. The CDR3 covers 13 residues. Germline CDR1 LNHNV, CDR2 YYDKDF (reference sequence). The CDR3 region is CATSGEMDTEAFF. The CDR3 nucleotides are TGTGCCACCAGCGGAGAGATGGACACTGAAGCTTTCTTT.

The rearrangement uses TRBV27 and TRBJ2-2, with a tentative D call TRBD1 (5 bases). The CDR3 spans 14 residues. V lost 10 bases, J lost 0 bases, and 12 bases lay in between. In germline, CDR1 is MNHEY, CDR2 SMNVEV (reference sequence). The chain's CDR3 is CATSDRSNTGELFF. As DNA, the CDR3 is TGTGCCACGTCAGACAGATCGAACACCGGGGAGCTGTTTTTT.

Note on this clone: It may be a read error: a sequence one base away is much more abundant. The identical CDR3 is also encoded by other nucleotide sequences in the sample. CDR3 residues: CASSLGDEQYF. CDR3 nucleotides: TGTGCCAGCAGCTTGGGCGACGAGCAGTACTTC. The gene calls are TRBV5-4 and TRBJ2-7; D uncertain. Germline V gives CDR1 SGHNT, CDR2 YYREEE (reference sequence). The CDR3 has 11 amino acids. V was clipped by 0 bases and J by 5 bases, with 3 bases between them.

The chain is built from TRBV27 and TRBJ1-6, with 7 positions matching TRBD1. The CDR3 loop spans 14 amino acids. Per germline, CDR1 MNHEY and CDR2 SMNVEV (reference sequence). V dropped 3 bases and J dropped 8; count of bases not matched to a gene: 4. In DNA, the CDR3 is TGTGCCAGCAGTTTCAGGGGACAGTATTCACCCCTCCACTTT. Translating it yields CASSFRGQYSPLHF.

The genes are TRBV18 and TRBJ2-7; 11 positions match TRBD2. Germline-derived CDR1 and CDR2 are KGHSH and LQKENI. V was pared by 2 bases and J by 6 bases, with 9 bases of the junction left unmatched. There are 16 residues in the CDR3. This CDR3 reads CASSPEYSGRASEQYF. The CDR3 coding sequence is TGTGCCAGCTCACCAGAGTATAGCGGGAGGGCCAGCGAGCAGTACTTC.

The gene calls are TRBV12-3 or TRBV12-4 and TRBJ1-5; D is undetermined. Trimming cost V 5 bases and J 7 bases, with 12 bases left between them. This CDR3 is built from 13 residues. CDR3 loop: CASSSSLGQPQHF. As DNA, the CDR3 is TGTGCCAGCAGTAGCTCCCTGGGGCAGCCCCAGCATTTT.

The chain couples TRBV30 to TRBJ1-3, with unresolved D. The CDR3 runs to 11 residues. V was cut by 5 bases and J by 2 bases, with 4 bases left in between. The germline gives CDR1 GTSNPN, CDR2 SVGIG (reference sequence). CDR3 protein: CAWVPGNTIYF. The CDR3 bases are TGTGCCTGGGTGCCTGGAAACACCATATATTTT. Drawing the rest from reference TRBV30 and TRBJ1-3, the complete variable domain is SQTIHQWPATLVQPVGSPLSLECTVEGTSNPNLYWYRQAAGRGLQLLFYSVGIGQISSEVPQNLSASRPQDRQFILSSKKLLLSDSGFYLCAWVPGNTIYFGEGSWLTVV.

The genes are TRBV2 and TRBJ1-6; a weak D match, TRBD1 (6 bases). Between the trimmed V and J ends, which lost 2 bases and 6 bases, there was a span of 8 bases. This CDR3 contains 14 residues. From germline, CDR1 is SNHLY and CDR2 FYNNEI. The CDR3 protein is CASSERRGNSPLHF. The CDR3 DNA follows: TGTGCCAGCAGTGAACGCAGGGGTAATTCACCCCTCCACTTT.

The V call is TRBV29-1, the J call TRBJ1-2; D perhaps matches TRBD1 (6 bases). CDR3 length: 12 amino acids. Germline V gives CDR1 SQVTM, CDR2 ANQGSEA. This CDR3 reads CSTAGANYGYTF. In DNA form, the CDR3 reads TGCAGTACTGCAGGGGCAAACTATGGCTACACCTTC.

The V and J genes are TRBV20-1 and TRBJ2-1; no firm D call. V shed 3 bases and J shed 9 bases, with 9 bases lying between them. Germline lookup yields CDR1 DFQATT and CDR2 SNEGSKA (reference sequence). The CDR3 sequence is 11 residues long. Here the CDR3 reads CSASGSGEQFF. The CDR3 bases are TGCAGTGCTAGTGGTAGTGGTGAGCAGTTCTTC.

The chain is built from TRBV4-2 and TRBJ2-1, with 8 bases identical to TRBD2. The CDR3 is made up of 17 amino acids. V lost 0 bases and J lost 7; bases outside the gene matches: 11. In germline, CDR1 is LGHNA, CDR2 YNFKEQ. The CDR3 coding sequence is TGTGCCAGCAGCCAAGATGGCCGCTTTGAGCGGGAGAATGAGCAGTTCTTC. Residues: CASSQDGRFERENEQFF.

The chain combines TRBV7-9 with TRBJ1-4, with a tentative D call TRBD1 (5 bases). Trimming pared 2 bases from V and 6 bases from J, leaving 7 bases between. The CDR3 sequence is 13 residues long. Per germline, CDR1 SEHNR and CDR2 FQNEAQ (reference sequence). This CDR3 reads CASSLWGDEKLFF. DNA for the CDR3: TGTGCCAGCAGCTTATGGGGGGATGAAAAACTGTTTTTT.

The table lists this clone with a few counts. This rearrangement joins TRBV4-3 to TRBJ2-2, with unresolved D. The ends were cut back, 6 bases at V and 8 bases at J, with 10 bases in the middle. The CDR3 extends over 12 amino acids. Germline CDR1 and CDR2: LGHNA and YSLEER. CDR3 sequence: CASRAGDGELFF. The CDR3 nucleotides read TGCGCCAGCAGGGCCGGTGATGGGGAGCTGTTTTTT.

DNA of the CDR3: TGTGCCAGCTCACCACCGAAAACCGGGACAGGGTCAGATACGCAGTATTTT. Residues: CASSPPKTGTGSDTQYF. This sequence joins TRBV18 and TRBJ2-3, with TRBD1 matching 9 bases. Germline V gives CDR1 KGHSH, CDR2 LQKENI. This CDR3 contains 17 residues. J was trimmed by 4 bases and V by 0 bases; bases with no gene match: 8.

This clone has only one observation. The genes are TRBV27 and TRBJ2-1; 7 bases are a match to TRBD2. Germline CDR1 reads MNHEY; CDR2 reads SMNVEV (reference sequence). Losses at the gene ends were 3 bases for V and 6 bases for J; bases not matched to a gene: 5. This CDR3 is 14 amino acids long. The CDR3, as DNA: TGTGCCAGCAGTTTGGGGACTAATCTCAATGAGCAGTTCTTC. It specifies CASSLGTNLNEQFF.

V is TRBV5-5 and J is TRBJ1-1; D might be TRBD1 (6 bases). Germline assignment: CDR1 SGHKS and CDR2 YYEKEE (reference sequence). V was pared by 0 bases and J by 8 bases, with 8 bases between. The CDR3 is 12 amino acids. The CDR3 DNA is TGTGCCAGCAGCTTGGCCGGACAGGAAGCTTTCTTT. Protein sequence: CASSLAGQEAFF.

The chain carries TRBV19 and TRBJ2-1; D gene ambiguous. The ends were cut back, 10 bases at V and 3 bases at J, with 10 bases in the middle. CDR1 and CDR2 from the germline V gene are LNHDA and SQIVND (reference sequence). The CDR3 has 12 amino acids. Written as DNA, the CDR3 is TGTGCCACCGCGGCAGGCTACAATGAGCAGTTCTTC. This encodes CATAAGYNEQFF.

The CDR3: CASSPGHYEQYF. CDR3 in DNA: TGTGCCAGCAGCCCAGGACATTACGAGCAGTACTTC. The chain links TRBV7-9 to TRBJ2-7; D is perhaps TRBD1 (5 bases). CDR3 length: 12 residues. CDR1 is SEHNR and CDR2 is FQNEAQ in the germline V gene (reference sequence). Deletions cut 5 bases from V and 4 bases from J, with 9 bases between.